The 27 T cell receptor beta chains reported below all come from one sample, sequenced in a study of Ad26.COV2.S vaccination and SARS-CoV-2 variants (dated by TCRdb to the early 2020s). The meaning of the sample's treatment or condition label: roughly 18 received Ad26.COV2.S at low or high dose, single or two shots; 5 received placebo; per-sample allocation not given. Repertoires of vaccine and placebo recipients were sequenced from samples taken on day 63 after the first injection. To prepare the library, the immunoSEQ multiplex PCR assay was applied. Held by TCRdb, this immuneACCESS table contains in-frame sequences only and omits some clones. Under half of the omission traces to an unresolved V gene where checked; the cause of the rest is unknown. The sample records about 440,000 clones, 90% of which are singletons. The ten largest make up roughly 4% of the sample. Sample: peripheral blood, taken in a trial of Ad26.COV2.S vaccine versus placebo. Receptors originate from a person between 18 and 60 years old who received the Ad26.COV2.S COVID-19 vaccine or a placebo.

The chain is built from TRBV12-3 or TRBV12-4 and TRBJ1-6; D unresolved. The V end lost 5 bases, the J end lost 4 bases, and 6 bases lay between the germline ends. The CDR3 loop spans 13 amino acids. The CDR3 DNA reads TGTGCCAGCAGTCCCCTTTATAATTCACCCCTCCACTTT. This sequence encodes CASSPLYNSPLHF.

The chain recombines TRBV11-3 with TRBJ2-5, with D maybe TRBD2 (5 bases). V lost 0 bases, J lost 8 bases, and 10 bases lay in between. Germline V gives CDR1 SGHNT, CDR2 YENEEA. This CDR3 has 13 amino acids. In DNA, the CDR3 is TGTGCCAGCAGCTTAGAACTAGGTGAAACCCAGTACTTC. Amino acids: CASSLELGETQYF.

The chain couples TRBV2 to TRBJ2-1; no definite D call. The V end lost 2 bases, the J end lost 9 bases, and 11 bases lay between the germline ends. The CDR3 sequence is 13 residues long. The germline CDR1 and CDR2 sequences are SNHLY and FYNNEI. The CDR3 DNA reads TGTGCCAGCAGTGAAATATCGGCCATTGAGCAGTTCTTC. It translates to CASSEISAIEQFF. Filled out from reference TRBV2 and TRBJ2-1, the complete variable domain reads EPEVTQTPSHQVTQMGQEVILRCVPISNHLYFYWYRQILGQKVEFLVSFYNNEISEKSEIFDDQFSVERPDGSNFTLKIRSTKLEDSAMYFCASSEISAIEQFFGPGTRLTVL.

This clone came up once. The V gene is TRBV6-2 or TRBV6-3, the J gene TRBJ2-2; D not resolved. Trimming pared 2 bases from V and 4 bases from J, leaving 14 bases between. Germline CDR1 and CDR2: MNHEY and SVGEGT. This CDR3 has 16 amino acids. As DNA, the CDR3 is TGTGCCAGCAGTTACATCCGGACCACCGCCACCGGGGAGCTGTTTTTT. Protein product: CASSYIRTTATGELFF.

This chain uses TRBV28 with TRBJ2-5; 13 bases line up with TRBD2. J gave up 2 bases and V 3 bases, and 15 bases lay outside the gene matches. The CDR3 covers 20 residues. In germline, CDR1 is MDHEN, CDR2 SYDVKM. CDR3 loop: CASSFGTSGIAPREQETQYF. CDR3 in DNA: TGTGCCAGCAGTTTCGGGACTAGCGGGATTGCCCCCAGAGAACAAGAGACCCAGTACTTC. Together with reference TRBV28 and TRBJ2-5, the CDR3 gives the full variable domain: DVKVTQSSRYLVKRTGEKVFLECVQDMDHENMFWYRQDPGLGLRLIYFSYDVKMKEKGDIPEGYSVSREKKERFSLILESASTNQTSMYLCASSFGTSGIAPREQETQYFGPGTRLLVL.

The rearrangement uses TRBV5-4 and TRBJ2-1; 12 nucleotides align to TRBD2. Per germline, CDR1 SGHNT and CDR2 YYREEE (reference sequence). The ends lost 4 bases at V and 4 bases at J; junction bases unmatched: 6. CDR3 size: 16 residues. The CDR3 protein is CASSLPLAGGYNEQFF. CDR3 bases: TGTGCCAGCAGCCTTCCACTAGCGGGAGGTTACAATGAGCAGTTCTTC.

The CDR3 region has the DNA TGCGCCAGCAGCCCCACGGGGACCAAAAACATTCAGTACTTC. Translated: CASSPTGTKNIQYF. The chain links TRBV5-1 to TRBJ2-4, with D perhaps TRBD2 (5 bases). Trimming cost V 4 bases and J 2 bases, with 10 bases left between them. CDR1 and CDR2 from the germline V gene are SGHRS and YFSETQ. The CDR3 has 14 residues. The full variable domain, with the rest looked up from reference TRBV5-1 and TRBJ2-4, is KAGVTQTPRYLIKTRGQQVTLSCSPISGHRSVSWYQQTPGQGLQFLFEYFSETQRNKGNFPGRFSGRQFSNSRSEMNVSTLELGDSALYLCASSPTGTKNIQYFGAGTRLSVL.

CDR3 loop: CASSPLGTGAKGELFF. CDR3 sequence (DNA): TGTGCCAGCAGCCCCCTTGGGACAGGCGCAAAGGGGGAGCTGTTTTTT. This rearrangement joins TRBV7-9 to TRBJ2-2; 8 bases fit TRBD1. Germline-derived CDR1 and CDR2 are SEHNR and FQNEAQ (reference sequence). There are 16 residues in the CDR3. With 5 bases clipped from V and 8 bases from J, the junction kept 13 bases outside the gene matches.

The chain couples TRBV9 to TRBJ2-6; D not certain. CDR1 and CDR2 (germline): SGDLS, YYNGEE. There are 15 residues in the CDR3. Trimming stripped 0 bases from V and 4 bases from J, with 8 bases between. The CDR3 is CASSVASRGANVLTF. DNA of the CDR3: TGTGCCAGCAGCGTAGCCAGCCGAGGGGCCAACGTCCTGACTTTC.

This clone is a singleton in its sample. The chain has TRBV13 and TRBJ2-7; 8 positions match TRBD1. The germline gives CDR1 PRHDT, CDR2 FYEKMQ (reference sequence). The CDR3 is made up of 14 amino acids. After removal of 5 bases from V and 2 bases from J, the junction contained 5 bases not matched to a gene. The CDR3 reads CASSDRDRTYEQYF. The CDR3 coding sequence is TGTGCCAGCAGCGACCGGGACAGGACCTACGAGCAGTACTTC. Based on the CDR3 plus reference TRBV13 and TRBJ2-7, the full variable domain is AAGVIQSPRHLIKEKRETATLKCYPIPRHDTVYWYQQGPGQDPQFLISFYEKMQSDKGSIPDRFSAQQFSDYHSELNMSSLELGDSALYFCASSDRDRTYEQYFGPGTRLTVT.

V gene TRBV19 combines with J gene TRBJ1-2; no clear D. Germline CDR1 LNHDA, CDR2 SQIVND (reference sequence). Trimming stripped 6 bases from V and 0 bases from J, with 14 bases between. The CDR3 has 15 residues. CDR3 DNA sequence: TGTGCCAGTAGAGCCCGGACGGGAGCTAACTATGGCTACACCTTC. Translated, it gives CASRARTGANYGYTF.

This sequence joins TRBV7-8 and TRBJ1-1, with no clear D. Trimming took off 1 base at V and 3 bases at J, with 12 bases between the two ends. This CDR3 spans 15 amino acids. Germline V gene lookup returns CDR1 SGHVS and CDR2 FQNEAQ. Here the CDR3 DNA reads TGTGCCAGCAGCTTAGTTTTCAGGCGAGACACTGAAGCTTTCTTT. This encodes CASSLVFRRDTEAFF.

About this clone itself: Germline and junction disagree at one end, which may indicate a read error. The chain has TRBV7-7 and TRBJ2-3; D is possibly TRBD1 (6 bases). Germline lookup yields CDR1 SSHAT and CDR2 FNYEAQ (reference sequence). This CDR3 spans 17 amino acids. The CDR3 DNA follows: TGTGCTAGCAGCCCTCTCGTACAGGGAATCGGCACAGATACGCAGTATTTT. Protein product: CASSPLVQGIGTDTQYF. Full variable domain (outside the CDR3, taken from reference TRBV7-7 and TRBJ2-3): GAGVSQSPRYKVTKRGQDVTLRCDPISSHATLYWYQQALGQGPEFLTYFNYEAQPDKSGLPSDRFSAERPEGSISTLTIQRTEQRDSAMYRCASSPLVQGIGTDTQYFGPGTRLTVL.

This rearrangement joins TRBV5-1 to TRBJ2-2; no clear D gene. V shed 2 bases and J shed 2 bases, with 7 bases lying between them. From germline, CDR1 is SGHRS and CDR2 YFSETQ. The CDR3 extends over 14 amino acids. The CDR3 DNA sequence: TGCGCCAGCAGCTTACAGAGAAACACCGGGGAGCTGTTTTTT. Its protein is CASSLQRNTGELFF.

The chain combines TRBV3-1 (or the pseudogene TRBV3-2) with TRBJ1-4, with 8 positions matching TRBD1. Trimming cost V 4 bases and J 8 bases; bases outside gene matches: 9. The V gene's germline CDR1 is LGHDT and CDR2 YNNKEL (reference sequence). There are 15 residues in the CDR3. The CDR3 is CASSPWDRFREKLFF. CDR3 in DNA: TGTGCCAGCAGCCCGTGGGACAGGTTCCGGGAAAAACTGTTTTTT.

This clone was observed a single time. Here the CDR3 reads CASSKPESTDTQYF. In nucleotides, the CDR3 is TGTGCCAGTAGTAAGCCTGAGTCTACAGATACGCAGTATTTT. The chain joins TRBV19 to TRBJ2-3; no clear D. V was cut by 4 bases and J by 3 bases, with 11 bases left in between. Germline V gene data show CDR1 as LNHDA and CDR2 as SQIVND (reference sequence). This CDR3 is 14 amino acids long.

This chain links TRBV6-5 with TRBJ2-7, with 9 bases that match TRBD1. The CDR3 spans 14 residues. V lost 4 bases, J lost 3 bases, and 4 bases stayed unmatched. The V gene's germline CDR1 is MNHEY and CDR2 SVGAGI. The CDR3 here is CASSWGDRDYEQYF. For the CDR3, the DNA is TGTGCCAGCAGTTGGGGGGACAGGGACTACGAGCAGTACTTC.

This sequence joins TRBV28 and TRBJ2-1; no clear D. The CDR3 is made up of 17 amino acids. Trimming left V 1 base short and J 14 bases short, with 27 bases between. Germline loops: CDR1 MDHEN, CDR2 SYDVKM. CDR3 in amino acids: CASSLSENPGLGRVKFF. CDR3 bases: TGTGCCAGCAGTTTATCCGAAAATCCGGGCTTGGGAAGGGTTAAGTTCTTC.

The rearrangement links TRBV15 to TRBJ2-5; 12 positions match TRBD1. The CDR3 is made up of 14 amino acids. Trimming cost V 5 bases and J 5 bases; bases outside gene matches: 3. Germline lookup yields CDR1 LNHNV and CDR2 YYDKDF (reference sequence). The CDR3 DNA sequence: TGTGCCACCAGCGTAGGGACAGGGGGCGAGACCCAGTACTTC. Protein product: CATSVGTGGETQYF.

The chain uses TRBV4-2 and TRBJ2-1; D perhaps matches TRBD2 (5 bases). CDR3 size: 14 residues. Germline V CDR1 and CDR2: LGHNA, YNFKEQ. Trimming took off 1 base at V and 8 bases at J, with 12 bases between the two ends. CDR3 sequence (DNA): TGTGCCAGCAGCCAAGGGTCCGCGGGCGATGAGCAGTTCTTC. Protein: CASSQGSAGDEQFF.

CDR3 loop: CATSRAPRTYGANVLTF. The CDR3 coding sequence is TGTGCCACCAGCAGGGCCCCTAGGACCTATGGGGCCAACGTCCTGACTTTC. The rearrangement joins TRBV15 to TRBJ2-6; D gene unclear. V was shortened by 3 bases and J by 3 bases, with 15 bases between the two germline ends. This CDR3 is built from 17 residues. Germline CDR1 is LNHNV and CDR2 is YYDKDF (reference sequence).

This chain uses TRBV7-2 with TRBJ2-7; TRBD2 agrees at 14 bases. Germline assignment: CDR1 SGHTA and CDR2 FQGNSA. V shed 4 bases, J shed 2 bases, and the junction held 7 bases outside the gene matches. The CDR3 contains 17 residues. The CDR3 sequence is CASSYAGTSGSAYEQYF. For the CDR3, the DNA is TGTGCCAGCAGCTACGCCGGGACTAGCGGGAGTGCCTACGAGCAGTACTTC.

This clone was seen just once. The V gene is TRBV2, the J gene TRBJ2-7; no clear D gene. The CDR3 sequence is 13 residues long. V lost 6 bases to trimming and J lost 3 bases, with 12 bases between them. Germline CDR1 SNHLY, CDR2 FYNNEI. The CDR3 reads CASSLKRNYEQYF. The CDR3 DNA reads as TGTGCCAGCAGCCTTAAAAGGAACTACGAGCAGTACTTC.

J is TRBJ2-3 and V is TRBV4-3, with TRBD1 matching 9 bases. CDR1 and CDR2 from the germline V gene are LGHNA and YSLEER. V trimming: 0 bases; J trimming: 5 bases; junction bases outside the gene matches: 9. CDR3 length: 17 residues. CDR3 region: CASSQDLEQGAGDTQYF. The CDR3 DNA reads TGCGCCAGCAGCCAAGATTTAGAACAGGGGGCGGGAGATACGCAGTATTTT.

The J gene is TRBJ2-3, the V gene TRBV15; 7 positions agree with TRBD1. The CDR3 extends over 16 amino acids. Germline-derived CDR1 and CDR2 are LNHNV and YYDKDF (reference sequence). The J segment lost 0 bases and the V segment lost 0 bases, leaving 3 bases of the junction unmatched. CDR3 sequence reads: CATSRETGISTDTQYF. CDR3 nucleotides: TGTGCCACCAGCAGAGAGACAGGGATTAGCACAGATACGCAGTATTTT. Complete variable domain (other parts from reference TRBV15 and TRBJ2-3): DAMVIQNPRYQVTQFGKPVTLSCSQTLNHNVMYWYQQKSSQAPKLLFHYYDKDFNNEADTPDNFQSRRPNTSFCFLDIRSPGLGDTAMYLCATSRETGISTDTQYFGPGTRLTVL.

The chain combines TRBV5-4 with TRBJ1-1, with D hard to call. Germline-derived CDR1 and CDR2 are SGHNT and YYREEE (reference sequence). Trimming shortened V by 0 bases and J by 0 bases, and 9 bases separated the two germline ends. The CDR3 covers 15 residues. CDR3 amino acids: CASSLGGVMNTEAFF. CDR3 sequence (DNA): TGTGCCAGCAGCTTGGGGGGTGTCATGAACACTGAAGCTTTCTTT.

The rearrangement links TRBV19 to TRBJ2-7; TRBD1 might be the D (6 bases). Looked up from germline, CDR1 is LNHDA and CDR2 is SQIVND (reference sequence). Trimming shortened V by 0 bases and J by 5 bases, and 20 bases separated the two germline ends. The CDR3 is 17 residues long. The CDR3 sequence is CASSIESLNRVPDEQYF. In DNA, the CDR3 is TGTGCCAGTAGTATAGAAAGTCTGAACAGGGTACCGGACGAGCAGTACTTC.